These 5 T cell receptor beta chains were all obtained from the same sample, sequenced in a study of T cell changes during pregnancy in multiple sclerosis. Libraries were prepared by immunoSEQ multiplex PCR; TCRdb keeps only in-frame clonotypes and omits some of them. The table includes about 100,000 clones, approximately 90% detected once. Sample: peripheral blood, taken after pregnancy. The receptors come from a female donor with multiple sclerosis, enrolled in a pregnancy study.

J is TRBJ1-2 and V is TRBV29-1, with TRBD1 identical over 7 bases. Germline CDR1 is SQVTM and CDR2 is ANQGSEA. This CDR3 spans 13 amino acids. V gave up 3 bases and J gave up 2 bases; unmatched junction bases: 3. The CDR3 here is CSVEEQGNYGYTF. The CDR3 DNA reads TGCAGCGTTGAGGAACAGGGGAACTATGGCTACACCTTC.

The chain combines TRBV4-2 with TRBJ1-2; TRBD1 matches 10 bases. Germline V lookup: CDR1 LGHNA, CDR2 YNFKEQ. The junction had 2 bases not matched to a gene; V was cut back by 0 bases and J by 4 bases. This CDR3 spans 15 amino acids. The CDR3 sequence is CASSQETGGGYGYTF. CDR3 in DNA: TGTGCCAGCAGCCAAGAGACAGGGGGCGGCTATGGCTACACCTTC.

This clone showed up just once. The chain employs TRBV6-5 and TRBJ2-5, with 7 nucleotides matching TRBD1. The CDR3 runs to 14 residues. CDR1 and CDR2 from the germline V gene are MNHEY and SVGAGI. V was clipped by 6 bases and J by 5 bases; unmatched bases: 9. CDR3 amino acids: CASSRNTGVETQYF. The CDR3 DNA reads TGTGCCAGCAGCCGAAATACAGGGGTTGAGACCCAGTACTTC.

This clone has just one count. The V and J genes are TRBV27 and TRBJ2-7, with 9 positions matching TRBD2. J was trimmed by 2 bases and V by 6 bases; bases with no gene match: 11. The CDR3 length is 16 residues. Germline values: CDR1 MNHEY, CDR2 SMNVEV (reference sequence). CDR3: CASRLFSGGQAYEQYF. The CDR3 DNA sequence: TGTGCCAGCAGACTATTTAGCGGGGGCCAGGCCTACGAGCAGTACTTC.

The chain recombines TRBV9 with TRBJ2-7; perhaps TRBD2 as D (5 bases). The CDR3 length is 11 residues. Trimming removed 4 bases at V and 3 bases at J, with 5 bases between. Germline V gene lookup returns CDR1 SGDLS and CDR2 YYNGEE. CDR3 in DNA: TGTGCCAGCAGCCGGGACTACGAGCAGTACTTC. This codes for CASSRDYEQYF.